What follows are 24 T cell receptor beta chains derived from one specimen sequenced in a study of blood T cell repertoires in COVID-19. The assay was immunoSEQ multiplex PCR, and TCRdb's table has in-frame clones only and misses some. This table has 100,000 to 110,000 clones, around 88% appearing once. The specimen was peripheral blood. The source of these receptors is a human donor in a cohort sampled during active COVID-19.

The chain couples TRBV6-5 to TRBJ1-3, with a possible D match to TRBD1 (6 bases). V lost 8 bases and J 4 bases, leaving 15 bases between the germline ends. The CDR3 length is 14 residues. Germline lookup yields CDR1 MNHEY and CDR2 SVGAGI. CDR3: CASLRVTGGNTIYF. Written as DNA, the CDR3 is TGTGCCAGCTTAAGGGTCACAGGGGGAAACACCATATATTTT.

This rearrangement joins TRBV25-1 to TRBJ2-5, with 11 bases fitting TRBD1. Looked up from germline, CDR1 is MGHDK and CDR2 is SYGVNS. This CDR3 is 15 amino acids long. The junction had 6 bases not matched to a gene; V was cut back by 4 bases and J by 5 bases. The CDR3 spells CASSGLRTGGETQYF. CDR3 nucleotide sequence: TGTGCCAGCAGTGGCCTGAGGACAGGGGGCGAGACCCAGTACTTC.

Only a few counts were recorded for this clone. The chain employs TRBV15 and TRBJ1-4; maybe TRBD1 (5 bases). The V gene lost 2 bases and the J gene lost 0 bases, with 13 bases spanning the gap. CDR3 size: 17 residues. The V gene's germline CDR1 is LNHNV and CDR2 YYDKDF (reference sequence). The CDR3, as DNA: TGTGCCACCAGCAGATCCCCGACAGTTGCAACTAATGAAAAACTGTTTTTT. It yields the protein CATSRSPTVATNEKLFF.

The gene calls are TRBV5-4 and TRBJ1-1; possible D gene TRBD1, 5 bases. The V and J ends lost 0 bases and 5 bases respectively, with 17 bases between them. Per germline, CDR1 SGHNT and CDR2 YYREEE (reference sequence). The CDR3 has 16 residues. The CDR3 sequence: CASSLDLTVIRTEAFF. As DNA, the CDR3 is TGTGCCAGCAGCTTGGACTTGACAGTGATAAGGACTGAAGCTTTCTTT.

The V and J genes are TRBV7-9 and TRBJ2-1, with 7 bases that match TRBD1. This CDR3 contains 15 residues. V dropped 5 bases and J dropped 4; count of bases not matched to a gene: 8. CDR1 is SEHNR and CDR2 is FQNEAQ in the germline V gene (reference sequence). CDR3 nucleotides: TGTGCCAGCAGCAAGACCCCGGGACAGTACAATGAGCAGTTCTTC. This sequence encodes CASSKTPGQYNEQFF.

CDR3 coding DNA: TGTGCCAGTAGTATTCTTCACGCCCTGACAGTGATGAACACTGAAGCTTTCTTT. Protein sequence: CASSILHALTVMNTEAFF. This sequence joins TRBV19 and TRBJ1-1; possible D gene TRBD1, 5 bases. Germline V gene sequence: CDR1 LNHDA, CDR2 SQIVND (reference sequence). The CDR3 consists of 18 residues. V shed 3 bases and J shed 0 bases, with 20 bases lying between them.

This clone was observed once. The chain has TRBV15 and TRBJ1-5; TRBD1 aligns across 7 bases. CDR1 is LNHNV and CDR2 is YYDKDF in the germline V gene (reference sequence). The CDR3 has 15 amino acids. V was clipped by 0 bases and J by 11 bases; unmatched bases: 10. DNA for the CDR3: TGTGCCACCAGCAGAGAAGGAGCAGGGGGTTTCGCCCAGCATTTT. Protein product: CATSREGAGGFAQHF.

CDR3 bases: TGCGCCAGCAGCCAAGGATCTACTAGCGACAACGAGCAGTACTTC. It translates to CASSQGSTSDNEQYF. The rearrangement joins TRBV4-1 to TRBJ2-7; 7 bases align to TRBD2. CDR1 is MGHRA and CDR2 is YSYEKL in the germline V gene. Unmatched junction bases numbered 8, after V lost 1 base and J lost 5 bases. The CDR3 is 15 residues long.

This sequence joins TRBV2 and TRBJ2-7; 10 positions match TRBD2. Germline values: CDR1 SNHLY, CDR2 FYNNEI. The CDR3 sequence is 16 residues long. Trimming took 7 bases from V and 5 from J; bases not matched to a gene: 14. As DNA, the CDR3 is TGTGCCAGCAAATCGCAAGCGGGAGGGTTGGTTGACGAGCAGTACTTC. This encodes CASKSQAGGLVDEQYF.

V gene TRBV5-1 combines with J gene TRBJ2-7, with 14 bases matching TRBD2. Trimming removed 4 bases from V and 7 bases from J; junction bases left unmatched: 7. Germline CDR1 is SGHRS and CDR2 is YFSETQ. The CDR3 runs 15 residues. The DNA of the CDR3 is TGCGCCAGCAGCCCAGGACTAGCGGGAGGAGGTGAGCAGTACTTC. Translating it yields CASSPGLAGGGEQYF.

The chain links TRBV14 to TRBJ2-7; 8 positions match TRBD2. After removal of 5 bases from V and 5 bases from J, the junction contained 5 bases not matched to a gene. Per germline, CDR1 SGHDN and CDR2 FVKESK. The CDR3 runs 13 residues. The CDR3 bases are TGTGCCAGCAGCGGGAGCGGGAGAAACGAGCAGTACTTC. Encoded protein: CASSGSGRNEQYF.

The chain is built from TRBV7-9 and TRBJ2-1; a weak D match, TRBD2 (6 bases). V lost 5 bases, J lost 7 bases, and 15 bases lay in between. Germline V CDR1 and CDR2: SEHNR, FQNEAQ (reference sequence). This CDR3 has 14 residues. CDR3 protein: CASSEALALNEQFF. The CDR3 bases are TGTGCCAGCAGCGAAGCCCTAGCGCTGAATGAGCAGTTCTTC.

The V and J genes are TRBV7-8 and TRBJ2-7, with a possible D match to TRBD2 (6 bases). The V end was cut by 7 bases, the J end by 1 base, with 17 bases between. CDR3 length: 15 amino acids. From germline, CDR1 is SGHVS and CDR2 FQNEAQ. As DNA, the CDR3 is TGTGCCAGCACGCACCGGGACTCGAGGTCCTACGAGCAGTACTTC. Protein sequence: CASTHRDSRSYEQYF. Variable domain in full (rest from reference TRBV7-8 and TRBJ2-7): GAGVSQSPRYKVAKRGQDVALRCDPISGHVSLFWYQQALGQGPEFLTYFQNEAQLDKSGLPSDRFFAERPEGSVSTLKIQRTQQEDSAVYLCASTHRDSRSYEQYFGPGTRLTVT.

For the CDR3, the DNA is TGTGCCAGCAGGGAAACTACTAGCGGGAGGAAGAACAATGAGCAGTTCTTC. It specifies CASRETTSGRKNNEQFF. V and J are TRBV6-1 and TRBJ2-1; 12 bases align to TRBD2. Germline CDR1 MNHNS, CDR2 SASEGT. Trimming removed 6 bases from V and 5 bases from J; junction bases left unmatched: 11. The CDR3 is made up of 17 amino acids.

The CDR3 sequence: CASSLSASRQFF. The CDR3 DNA reads TGTGCCAGCAGTTTATCCGCTAGCCGGCAGTTCTTC. The chain is built from TRBV28 and TRBJ2-1, with D tentatively TRBD2 (5 bases). Germline V lookup: CDR1 MDHEN, CDR2 SYDVKM. CDR3 length equals 12 residues. Trimming shortened V by 1 base and J by 12 bases, and 10 bases separated the two germline ends.

The chain is built from TRBV6-6 and TRBJ2-1; TRBD2 is a possible D gene (5 bases). Per germline, CDR1 MNHNY and CDR2 SVGAGI (reference sequence). CDR3 length: 14 residues. V lost 2 bases to trimming and J lost 9 bases, with 14 bases between them. The CDR3 loop is CASSYTPVGSEQFF. CDR3 coding DNA: TGTGCCAGCAGTTACACACCAGTTGGGAGTGAGCAGTTCTTC.

In DNA form, the CDR3 reads TGTGCCAGCAGCTTAGACAGGGGATGGACCGGGGAGCTGTTTTTT. It translates to CASSLDRGWTGELFF. The gene calls are TRBV7-9 and TRBJ2-2; 7 bases align to TRBD1. The CDR3 length is 15 residues. The ends lost 1 base at V and 5 bases at J; junction bases unmatched: 4. Looked up from germline, CDR1 is SEHNR and CDR2 is FQNEAQ (reference sequence).

This clone was found a few times. The chain is built from TRBV30 and TRBJ2-3; 10 bases are shared with TRBD2. V lost 0 bases to trimming and J lost 5 bases; unmatched junction nucleotides: 5. Germline values: CDR1 GTSNPN, CDR2 SVGIG (reference sequence). The CDR3 runs 15 residues. This CDR3 is CAWSVGLAGGDTQYF. The CDR3 DNA is TGTGCCTGGAGTGTAGGGTTAGCGGGGGGAGATACGCAGTATTTT.

The chain links TRBV10-3 to TRBJ2-7, with D possibly being TRBD2 (5 bases). Per germline, CDR1 ENHRY and CDR2 SYGVKD. Trimming removed 7 bases at V and 2 bases at J, with 15 bases between. The CDR3 is 14 amino acids. Written as DNA, the CDR3 is TGTGCCATCACAGGTCGGCAGGAGGCCTACGAGCAGTACTTC. Protein sequence: CAITGRQEAYEQYF.

The chain recombines TRBV27 with TRBJ1-5; 7 bases line up with TRBD1. This CDR3 region has 13 residues. Germline trimming cut 3 bases from V and 4 bases from J; bases unmatched to any gene: 0. CDR1 is MNHEY and CDR2 is SMNVEV in the germline V gene (reference sequence). CDR3 nucleotides: TGTGCCAGCAGTTTCAGGGGGAATCAGCCCCAGCATTTT. Translated, it gives CASSFRGNQPQHF.

This clone has only one observation. The chain joins TRBV3-1 (or the pseudogene TRBV3-2) to TRBJ1-5; D is perhaps TRBD1 (5 bases). The germline V gene has CDR1 LGHDT and CDR2 YNNKEL (reference sequence). Between the trimmed V and J ends, which lost 0 bases and 1 base, there was a span of 7 bases. The CDR3 is 15 residues long. The CDR3 is CASSQEGESNQPQHF. The CDR3 DNA reads as TGTGCCAGCAGCCAAGAAGGGGAAAGCAATCAGCCCCAGCATTTT.

V and J are TRBV27 and TRBJ2-1; perhaps TRBD2 as D (6 bases). The V and J ends lost 8 bases and 3 bases respectively, with 14 bases between them. The CDR3 sequence is 14 residues long. In germline, CDR1 is MNHEY, CDR2 SMNVEV (reference sequence). CDR3 sequence: CASGEWGDYNEQFF. In DNA form, the CDR3 reads TGTGCCAGCGGCGAATGGGGGGACTACAATGAGCAGTTCTTC.

The rearrangement uses TRBV28 and TRBJ2-1; D uncertain. Trimming took 7 bases from V and 7 from J, leaving 8 bases between them. Per the germline V gene, CDR1 is MDHEN and CDR2 is SYDVKM. The CDR3 extends over 11 amino acids. The CDR3 reads CASNSINEQFF. CDR3 nucleotide sequence: TGTGCCAGCAACTCGATTAATGAGCAGTTCTTC.

V usage is TRBV6-2 or TRBV6-3 and J usage is TRBJ2-3; weak D call: TRBD2 (5 bases). Germline V gives CDR1 MNHEY, CDR2 SVGEGT. The CDR3 covers 15 residues. The ends were cut back, 5 bases at V and 0 bases at J, with 12 bases in the middle. DNA of the CDR3: TGTGCCAGCAGTCCCGGGAACTACAGCACAGATACGCAGTATTTT. Translating it yields CASSPGNYSTDTQYF.